Sequencing of this TCR beta chain was carried out in a study of early T cells in non-severe SARS-CoV-2 infection. Across the study: Sequencing targeted bulk RNA from unsorted whole blood, leaving chains unpaired. General study points: Database matching using VDJdb favored anti-spike CD8 responses, with private and CD4 specificities left missing.

This clonotype was counted between two and nine times. Its antigen remains unidentified. Researchers tagged individual cDNA molecules with unique molecular identifiers. MiXCR was run by TCRdb on the 5' RACE reads, yielding one entry per CDR3 protein. The top ten clones hold less than 3.5% of a sample with fewer than 85,000 distinct CDR3 sequences, 16% of them seen once. The CDR3 contains 16 residues. After removal of 4 bases from V and 1 base from J, the junction contained 10 bases not matched to a gene. Germline V gene lookup returns CDR1 SGHRS and CDR2 YFSETQ. The V and J genes are TRBV5-1 and TRBJ1-1; 7 bases fit TRBD1. The sequence was obtained from an adult who was a healthcare worker with PCR-confirmed SARS-CoV-2 infection or an uninfected control (not recorded which). The sequenced sample consisted of whole blood. CDR3 nucleotide sequence: TGCGCCAGCAGCAAATCACAGGGGCTCCCGAACACTGAAGCTTTCTTT. Protein product: CASSKSQGLPNTEAFF.